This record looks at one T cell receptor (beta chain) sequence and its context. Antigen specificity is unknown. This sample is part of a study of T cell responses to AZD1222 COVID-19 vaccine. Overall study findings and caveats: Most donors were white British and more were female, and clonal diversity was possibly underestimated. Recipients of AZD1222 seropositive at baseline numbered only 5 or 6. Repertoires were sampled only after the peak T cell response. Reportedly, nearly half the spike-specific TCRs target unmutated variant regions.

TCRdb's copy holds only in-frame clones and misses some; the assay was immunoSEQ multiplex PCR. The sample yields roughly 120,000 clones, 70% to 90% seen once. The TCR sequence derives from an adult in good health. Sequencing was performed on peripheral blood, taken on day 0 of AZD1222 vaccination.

The CDR3 is CATSDRDRAYTF. CDR3 DNA: TGTGCCACCAGTGACCGCGACAGGGCCTACACCTTC. The chain employs TRBV24-1 and TRBJ1-2; the match to TRBD1 covers 7 bases. V was pared by 4 bases and J by 10 bases, with 5 bases of the junction left unmatched. Germline V gene sequence: CDR1 KGHDR, CDR2 SFDVKD. This CDR3 has 12 amino acids.